Reported below is one T cell receptor (beta chain). The antigen remains unidentified. These donors were members of the 120-subject validation cohort, a group separate from the approximately 700-subject first cohort. There are 17 residues in the CDR3. Per the germline V gene, CDR1 is SEHNR and CDR2 is FQNEAQ (reference sequence). Trimming left V 1 base short and J 1 base short, with 16 bases between. Assay: immunoSEQ multiplex PCR; the TCRdb copy retains only in-frame clones and omits some. The data show about 120,000 clones, with 88% seen just once and about 6% held by the top ten. This entry belongs to a study of cytomegalovirus exposure and HLA in healthy donors. Study findings and constraints: Associated with cytomegalovirus, according to the listing, were 170 or so TCR beta chains. Three of the chains that were CMV-associated were confirmed in vitro to be specific for CMV antigens. The tendency of first-cohort TCR clusters to co-occur in the 120 or so validation repertoires emerged from a later analysis.

J is TRBJ1-1 and V is TRBV7-9, with D hard to call. Sequencing input: PBMCs. The TCR sequence derives from a woman between 18 and 29 years old in good health and CMV-seropositive. For the CDR3, the DNA is TGTGCCAGCAGCTTAGGAGGAGGCAGCTTAGAGAACACTGAAGCTTTCTTT. This gives the protein CASSLGGGSLENTEAFF. Full variable domain (remainder filled in from reference TRBV7-9 and TRBJ1-1): DTGVSQNPRHKITKRGQNVTFRCDPISEHNRLYWYRQTLGQGPEFLTYFQNEAQLEKSRLLSDRFSAERPKGSFSTLEIQRTEQGDSAMYLCASSLGGGSLENTEAFFGQGTRLTVV.